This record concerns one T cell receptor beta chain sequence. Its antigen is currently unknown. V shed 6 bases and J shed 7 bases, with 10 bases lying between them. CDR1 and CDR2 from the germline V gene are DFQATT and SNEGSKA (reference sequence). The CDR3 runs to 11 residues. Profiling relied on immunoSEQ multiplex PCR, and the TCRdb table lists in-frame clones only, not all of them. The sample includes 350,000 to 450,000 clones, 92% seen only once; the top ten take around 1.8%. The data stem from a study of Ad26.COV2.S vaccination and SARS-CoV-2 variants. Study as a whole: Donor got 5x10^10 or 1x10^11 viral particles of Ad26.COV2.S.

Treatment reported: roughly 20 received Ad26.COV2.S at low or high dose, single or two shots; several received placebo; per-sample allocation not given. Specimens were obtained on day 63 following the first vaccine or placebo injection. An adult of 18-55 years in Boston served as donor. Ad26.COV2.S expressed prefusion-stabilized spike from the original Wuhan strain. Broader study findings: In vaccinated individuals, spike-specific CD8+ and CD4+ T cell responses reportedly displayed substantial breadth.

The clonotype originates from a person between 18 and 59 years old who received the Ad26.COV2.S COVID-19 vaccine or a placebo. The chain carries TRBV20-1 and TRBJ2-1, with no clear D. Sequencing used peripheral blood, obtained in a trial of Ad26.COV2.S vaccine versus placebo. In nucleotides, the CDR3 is TGCAGTGCCCACTTCTTAAATGAGCAGTTCTTC. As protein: CSAHFLNEQFF.